The 24 T cell receptor beta chains reported below all come from one sample, sequenced in a study of blood T cell repertoires in COVID-19. Libraries were prepared by immunoSEQ multiplex PCR; TCRdb keeps only in-frame clonotypes and omits some of them. The table has about 240,000 clones, roughly 91% seen once. The material sequenced was peripheral blood. These receptors came from a man aged 30-40 years with COVID-19, enrolled during active disease.

This clone is a singleton in its sample. The V gene is TRBV5-4, the J gene TRBJ2-5; possible D gene TRBD1, 6 bases. The V gene's germline CDR1 is SGHNT and CDR2 YYREEE (reference sequence). The length of the CDR3 is 13 residues. V lost 4 bases to trimming and J lost 2 bases, with 9 bases between them. CDR3 region: CASSKGQQETQYF. The CDR3 nucleotides are TGTGCCAGCAGCAAAGGACAGCAAGAGACCCAGTACTTC. The full variable domain, rest sourced from reference TRBV5-4 and TRBJ2-5, is ETGVTQSPTHLIKTRGQQVTLRCSSQSGHNTVSWYQQALGQGPQFIFQYYREEENGRGNFPPRFSGLQFPNYSSELNVNALELDDSALYLCASSKGQQETQYFGPGTRLLVL.

This clone was counted only a few times. The chain combines TRBV5-4 with TRBJ1-1; tentatively, D is TRBD1 (5 bases). Germline CDR1 SGHNT, CDR2 YYREEE (reference sequence). CDR3 length: 15 residues. V was pared by 4 bases and J by 0 bases, with 13 bases between. The DNA of the CDR3 is TGTGCCAGCAGCGCCGGAAGGGGATTGAACACTGAAGCTTTCTTT. It translates to CASSAGRGLNTEAFF.

The chain couples TRBV18 to TRBJ1-5, with D hard to call. The CDR3 covers 15 residues. In germline, CDR1 is KGHSH, CDR2 LQKENI. Trimming cost V 2 bases and J 0 bases, with 8 bases left between them. The CDR3 here is CASSPKHISNQPQHF. In DNA, the CDR3 is TGTGCCAGCTCACCAAAGCATATTAGCAATCAGCCCCAGCATTTT.

V gene TRBV7-3 combines with J gene TRBJ2-3; TRBD1 aligns across 9 bases. V was pared by 5 bases and J by 4 bases, with 13 bases of the junction left unmatched. Germline V gene data show CDR1 as SGHTA and CDR2 as FQGTGA. There are 17 residues in the CDR3. The CDR3 bases are TGTGCCAGCAGCCCCCGAGGACGGGACAGGGAAGCAGATACGCAGTATTTT. The encoded protein is CASSPRGRDREADTQYF.

The CDR3 loop reads CASSEDPGLAGKETQYF. As DNA, the CDR3 is TGTGCCAGCAGTGAGGATCCCGGACTAGCGGGGAAAGAGACCCAGTACTTC. The chain employs TRBV2 and TRBJ2-5; 12 positions agree with TRBD2. This CDR3 comprises 17 residues. From germline, CDR1 is SNHLY and CDR2 FYNNEI. Trimming took 3 bases from V and 3 from J; bases not matched to a gene: 8.

The chain employs TRBV2 and TRBJ1-2, with TRBD1 as a possible D gene (6 bases). CDR1 is SNHLY, CDR2 FYNNEI, per germline. This CDR3 is 16 amino acids long. Trimming removed 6 bases from V and 2 bases from J, with 19 bases in between. The CDR3, as DNA: TGTGCCAGCAGCCCGGGGGGCGTGATACAAAACTATGGCTACACCTTC. It encodes CASSPGGVIQNYGYTF.

V usage is TRBV3-1 (or the pseudogene TRBV3-2) and J usage is TRBJ1-2; no clear D. The germline V gene encodes CDR1 LGHDT and CDR2 YNNKEL (reference sequence). V lost 1 base and J 3 bases, leaving 12 bases between the germline ends. The CDR3 runs to 15 residues. The CDR3 loop is CASSQAVLVDYGYTF. CDR3 in DNA: TGTGCCAGCAGCCAAGCGGTCCTAGTGGACTATGGCTACACCTTC.

This clone was seen just once. The chain joins TRBV6-5 to TRBJ2-7; TRBD1 agrees at 11 bases. Germline CDR1 and CDR2: MNHEY and SVGAGI. The ends lost 9 bases at V and 2 bases at J; junction bases unmatched: 6. The CDR3 covers 14 residues. The CDR3 coding sequence is TGTGCCAGTACGAGGGACAGGGGGACCTACGAGCAGTACTTC. Protein: CASTRDRGTYEQYF.

V usage is TRBV3-1 (or the pseudogene TRBV3-2) and J usage is TRBJ1-2; 8 bases are shared with TRBD1. CDR3 length: 15 amino acids. V was pared by 0 bases and J by 3 bases, with 3 bases of the junction left unmatched. CDR1 is LGHDT, CDR2 YNNKEL, per germline (reference sequence). The CDR3 region has the DNA TGTGCCAGCAGCCAAGAGACAGGGGTCGACTATGGCTACACCTTC. It yields the protein CASSQETGVDYGYTF.

The sample holds one count of this clone. The chain links TRBV18 to TRBJ2-1, with 9 positions matching TRBD1. J was trimmed by 7 bases and V by 4 bases; bases with no gene match: 2. From germline, CDR1 is KGHSH and CDR2 LQKENI. The CDR3 consists of 13 residues. CDR3 coding DNA: TGTGCCAGCTCACTCGGGACAGGGAATGAGCAGTTCTTC. Amino acid sequence: CASSLGTGNEQFF.

The gene calls are TRBV19 and TRBJ2-2, with 12 nucleotides matching TRBD2. V lost 9 bases to trimming and J lost 8 bases; unmatched junction nucleotides: 10. From germline, CDR1 is LNHDA and CDR2 SQIVND (reference sequence). This CDR3 has 15 residues. CDR3 in amino acids: CASRTSGVMQGELFF. In nucleotides, the CDR3 is TGTGCCAGCCGGACTAGCGGGGTGATGCAGGGGGAGCTGTTTTTT.

This rearrangement joins TRBV18 to TRBJ2-2; a possible D gene is TRBD1 (6 bases). Trimming shortened V by 4 bases and J by 6 bases, and 18 bases separated the two germline ends. Per the germline V gene, CDR1 is KGHSH and CDR2 is LQKENI. This CDR3 has 16 amino acids. The CDR3 sequence is CASSRRQQGGSGELFF. CDR3 sequence (DNA): TGTGCCAGCTCACGCAGACAACAGGGTGGGTCCGGGGAGCTGTTTTTT.

CDR3 residues: CASSHLGSPQPQHF. CDR3 sequence (DNA): TGTGCCAGCAGCCACCTGGGGAGCCCTCAGCCCCAGCATTTT. The rearrangement uses TRBV3-1 (or the pseudogene TRBV3-2) and TRBJ1-5; no clear D. Between the trimmed V and J ends, which lost 3 bases and 6 bases, there was a span of 12 bases. Germline V lookup: CDR1 LGHDT, CDR2 YNNKEL (reference sequence). The CDR3 spans 14 residues.

This clone was recorded once. The chain is built from TRBV27 and TRBJ1-4; D gene ambiguous. This CDR3 is built from 17 residues. Germline CDR1 MNHEY, CDR2 SMNVEV (reference sequence). Between the trimmed V and J ends, which lost 0 bases and 3 bases, there was a span of 14 bases. The CDR3 nucleotides are TGTGCCAGCAGTTTATCAGGCCCCTCGGGATCTAATGAAAAACTGTTTTTT. Encoded protein: CASSLSGPSGSNEKLFF.

The chain uses TRBV5-1 and TRBJ1-4, with D perhaps TRBD1 (5 bases). Per germline, CDR1 SGHRS and CDR2 YFSETQ. The CDR3 sequence is 15 residues long. With 0 bases removed from V and 8 bases from J, the gap between germline ends came to 14 bases. The CDR3 reads CASSLEGQGREKLFF. The CDR3 DNA sequence: TGCGCCAGCAGCTTGGAAGGGCAGGGAAGGGAAAAACTGTTTTTT.

The chain couples TRBV6-5 to TRBJ2-7, with D tentatively TRBD2 (5 bases). Trimming left V 7 bases short and J 3 bases short, with 19 bases between. The CDR3 consists of 15 residues. In germline, CDR1 is MNHEY, CDR2 SVGAGI. The CDR3 region has the DNA TGTGCCAGCATCCAGCGGAAGGAAGCCCTCTACGAGCAGTACTTC. This translates into CASIQRKEALYEQYF.

This clone was seen once. The chain uses TRBV18 and TRBJ1-4, with D possibly matching TRBD1 (5 bases). Germline CDR1 reads KGHSH; CDR2 reads LQKENI. This CDR3 has 15 amino acids. Trimming shortened V by 6 bases and J by 8 bases, and 19 bases separated the two germline ends. The CDR3 bases are TGTGCCAGCTCCCAACGGGGCCGGGAGCACGAAAAACTGTTTTTT. Translated, it gives CASSQRGREHEKLFF.

This clone was observed a few times. The chain has TRBV25-1 and TRBJ1-2, with D possibly matching TRBD1 (5 bases). The V end lost 4 bases, the J end lost 9 bases, and 18 bases lay between the germline ends. This CDR3 comprises 14 residues. Germline lookup yields CDR1 MGHDK and CDR2 SYGVNS. CDR3 in DNA: TGTGCCAGCAGTGGGGGCAGGGAACGAATTCGCTACACCTTC. It translates to CASSGGRERIRYTF.

The rearrangement joins TRBV5-4 to TRBJ2-7; 7 bases line up with TRBD1. The CDR3 extends over 12 amino acids. Germline CDR1 and CDR2: SGHNT and YYREEE (reference sequence). The V gene end was trimmed by 2 bases and the J gene end by 6 bases; junction bases not matched to a gene: 2. The chain's CDR3 is CASSLKGAEQYF. The CDR3 nucleotides are TGTGCCAGCAGCTTAAAGGGGGCCGAGCAGTACTTC.

The chain is built from TRBV7-9 and TRBJ1-1; D not certain. The germline gives CDR1 SEHNR, CDR2 FQNEAQ (reference sequence). The V and J ends lost 2 bases and 4 bases respectively, with 20 bases between them. This CDR3 comprises 17 residues. CDR3 sequence reads: CASSLSFRSGGSTEAFF. CDR3 coding DNA: TGTGCCAGCAGCTTAAGTTTTAGGTCGGGTGGGAGCACTGAAGCTTTCTTT.

Points on this clone: Other nucleotide sequences in the sample specify the same CDR3. This sequence joins TRBV27 and TRBJ1-1; perhaps TRBD1 as D (5 bases). The CDR3 totals 13 residues. CDR1 and CDR2 (germline): MNHEY, SMNVEV (reference sequence). The V end lost 6 bases, the J end lost 1 base, and 9 bases lay between the germline ends. CDR3 in amino acids: CASSYRPNTEAFF. The CDR3 DNA follows: TGTGCCAGCAGCTACAGGCCGAACACTGAAGCTTTCTTT.

This clone was seen at least ten times. The chain carries TRBV19 and TRBJ2-5, with 7 bases lining up with TRBD1. The junction had 8 bases not matched to a gene; V was cut back by 4 bases and J by 0 bases. The CDR3 extends over 16 amino acids. Germline assignment: CDR1 LNHDA and CDR2 SQIVND (reference sequence). CDR3 nucleotides: TGTGCCAGTAGTAGAGGGGACAGAGTGTACCAAGAGACCCAGTACTTC. Translating gives CASSRGDRVYQETQYF.

V gene TRBV2 combines with J gene TRBJ1-1; 7 bases are a match to TRBD1. The germline CDR1 and CDR2 sequences are SNHLY and FYNNEI. The CDR3 extends over 15 amino acids. V gave up 3 bases and J gave up 1 base; unmatched junction bases: 5. Here the CDR3 reads CASSDLGQKNTEAFF. The DNA for the CDR3 is TGTGCCAGCAGTGATTTGGGACAGAAGAACACTGAAGCTTTCTTT.

The rearrangement uses TRBV19 and TRBJ1-6; D might be TRBD1 (6 bases). The CDR3 sequence is 15 residues long. Trimming stripped 7 bases from V and 8 bases from J, with 18 bases between. CDR1 and CDR2 from the germline V gene are LNHDA and SQIVND (reference sequence). CDR3 protein: CASKVNQGRDSPLHF. The DNA for the CDR3 is TGTGCCAGTAAGGTCAACCAGGGGAGGGATTCACCCCTCCACTTT.